The text below deals with one TCR beta chain. Its antigen remains unknown. This sample was included in a study of long-term antiretroviral therapy in people with HIV. Findings of the study overall: Upon ART, diversity increased but remained lower than transplant donor controls. The ART regimens used between about 2003 and 2018 may be less effective than current ones.

The assay used was immunoSEQ (version v3.0), run at survey level. Data came from immunoSEQ multiplex PCR; TCRdb stores just in-frame clones and leaves some out. The sample has about 33,000 clones, 96% seen once. This CDR3 has 13 residues. Germline CDR1 and CDR2: KGHSH and LQKENI. V was pared by 2 bases and J by 8 bases, with 9 bases between. The source of this sequence is a man aged 25-45 years with HIV. The sequences come from unsorted PBMCs, collected 6.5 to 6.6 years after starting antiretroviral therapy. This rearrangement joins TRBV18 to TRBJ1-4; D gene uncertain. CDR3 amino acids: CASSPGVGEKLFF. The CDR3 coding sequence is TGTGCCAGCTCACCAGGGGTAGGCGAAAAACTGTTTTTT.